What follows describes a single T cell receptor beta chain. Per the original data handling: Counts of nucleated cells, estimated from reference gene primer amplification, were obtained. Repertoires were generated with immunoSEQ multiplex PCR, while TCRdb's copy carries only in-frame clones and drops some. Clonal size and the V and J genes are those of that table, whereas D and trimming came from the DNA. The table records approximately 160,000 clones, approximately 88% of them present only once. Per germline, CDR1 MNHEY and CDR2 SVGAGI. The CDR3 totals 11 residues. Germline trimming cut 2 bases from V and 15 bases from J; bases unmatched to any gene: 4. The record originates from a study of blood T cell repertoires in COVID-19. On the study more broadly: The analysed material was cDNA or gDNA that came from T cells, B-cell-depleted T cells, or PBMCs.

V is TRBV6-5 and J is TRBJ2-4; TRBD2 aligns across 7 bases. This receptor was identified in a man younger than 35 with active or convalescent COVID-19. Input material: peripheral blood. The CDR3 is CASSYSGVRYF. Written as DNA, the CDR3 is TGTGCCAGCAGTTACAGCGGGGTCAGGTACTTC.